The next 19 T cell receptor beta chains were all read from a single sample in a study of T cell responses to AZD1222 COVID-19 vaccine. The data were produced by immunoSEQ multiplex PCR, yet TCRdb's version contains in-frame clones alone and is incomplete. The data show roughly 100,000 clones, approximately 88% seen once. The starting material was peripheral blood, obtained on day 0 of AZD1222 vaccination. Receptor source: an adult in good health.

The V and J genes are TRBV5-8 and TRBJ2-2; D gene ambiguous. CDR3 length equals 15 residues. Trimming took off 0 bases at V and 4 bases at J, with 10 bases between the two ends. Germline V gene lookup returns CDR1 SGHTS and CDR2 YDEGEE. This chain's CDR3 is CASSLGTPTTGELFF. The CDR3 nucleotides read TGTGCCAGCAGCTTGGGAACTCCAACCACCGGGGAGCTGTTTTTT.

This clone was seen a single time. V usage is TRBV11-2 and J usage is TRBJ1-1; D unclear. Germline values: CDR1 SGHAT, CDR2 FQNNGV. The V end was cut by 3 bases, the J end by 7 bases, with 9 bases between. The CDR3 has 12 amino acids. CDR3 coding DNA: TGTGCCAGCAGCTTTGGATCAGGTGAAGCTTTCTTT. It is translated as CASSFGSGEAFF.

The rearrangement links TRBV7-6 to TRBJ2-5; maybe TRBD2 (5 bases). In germline, CDR1 is SGHVS, CDR2 FNYEAQ. CDR3 length equals 17 residues. V was clipped by 1 base and J by 1 base, with 16 bases between them. The CDR3 sequence: CASSLGLLGPAQETQYF. The CDR3 nucleotides read TGTGCCAGCAGCTTAGGCTTACTAGGGCCCGCCCAAGAGACCCAGTACTTC.

This chain uses TRBV9 with TRBJ2-2, with a weak D call TRBD2 (5 bases). Germline V gives CDR1 SGDLS, CDR2 YYNGEE. The CDR3 loop spans 18 amino acids. V was trimmed by 2 bases and J by 0 bases, leaving 17 bases between them. The CDR3 sequence: CASSVNRRTQPNTGELFF. Here the CDR3 DNA reads TGTGCCAGCAGCGTCAACCGGAGGACCCAACCGAACACCGGGGAGCTGTTTTTT.

The gene calls are TRBV10-3 and TRBJ1-3; tentative D call: TRBD1 (5 bases). The CDR3 totals 15 residues. V lost 4 bases and J lost 0, with 10 bases in between. Germline V CDR1 and CDR2: ENHRY, SYGVKD. The CDR3 loop reads CAISADRSSGNTIYF. CDR3 nucleotides: TGTGCCATCAGTGCAGACAGAAGCTCTGGAAACACCATATATTTT.

The gene calls are TRBV3-1 (or the pseudogene TRBV3-2) and TRBJ1-1, with D maybe TRBD1 (6 bases). CDR1 is LGHDT, CDR2 YNNKEL, per germline (reference sequence). This CDR3 region has 14 residues. V was clipped by 4 bases and J by 5 bases, with 14 bases between them. In nucleotides, the CDR3 is TGTGCCAGCAGCCCAAGGGGGGAAAGGACTGAAGCTTTCTTT. Encoded protein: CASSPRGERTEAFF.

This clone showed up just once. This chain connects TRBV30 to TRBJ1-2, with TRBD1 matching 8 bases. The CDR3 is 15 amino acids. The junction had 5 bases not matched to a gene; V was cut back by 0 bases and J by 2 bases. Germline values: CDR1 GTSNPN, CDR2 SVGIG (reference sequence). CDR3 sequence: CAWSVAPGGNYGYTF. The CDR3 bases are TGTGCCTGGAGTGTAGCCCCAGGGGGCAACTATGGCTACACCTTC.

V is TRBV18 and J is TRBJ2-1, with TRBD2 matching over 7 bases. Germline lookup yields CDR1 KGHSH and CDR2 LQKENI. The CDR3 has 15 residues. V lost 8 bases to trimming and J lost 10 bases; unmatched junction nucleotides: 17. The CDR3 region is CASKPPVGGRAEQFF. The CDR3 DNA sequence: TGTGCCAGCAAACCCCCGGTAGGCGGGAGAGCCGAGCAGTTCTTC.

This chain connects TRBV5-4 to TRBJ1-1; no clear D. The V end lost 0 bases, the J end lost 2 bases, and 8 bases lay between the germline ends. Looked up from germline, CDR1 is SGHNT and CDR2 is YYREEE (reference sequence). CDR3 length: 14 residues. The CDR3 DNA sequence: TGTGCCAGCAGCTTGGACGGGAGAAACACTGAAGCTTTCTTT. Amino acids: CASSLDGRNTEAFF.

The V call is TRBV7-2, the J call TRBJ1-2, with D unresolved. The CDR3 covers 14 residues. Germline-derived CDR1 and CDR2 are SGHTA and FQGNSA. V lost 4 bases, J lost 5 bases, and 14 bases lay in between. CDR3 nucleotides: TGTGCCAGCAGCTCCCCAAATGGAGGGTATGGCTACACCTTC. Translation: CASSSPNGGYGYTF.

This clone was observed a few times. The chain couples TRBV5-1 to TRBJ1-1; D remains unclear. Trimming removed 3 bases at V and 2 bases at J, with 5 bases between. The CDR3 extends over 12 amino acids. The germline gives CDR1 SGHRS, CDR2 YFSETQ. The CDR3 here is CASSWSNTEAFF. DNA for the CDR3: TGCGCCAGCAGCTGGAGTAACACTGAAGCTTTCTTT.

The chain combines TRBV9 with TRBJ2-5; TRBD2 aligns across 7 bases. V dropped 3 bases and J dropped 5; count of bases not matched to a gene: 4. CDR1 is SGDLS and CDR2 is YYNGEE in the germline V gene. The CDR3 consists of 13 residues. The CDR3, as DNA: TGTGCCAGCAGCGCGGGAGGAGGGGAGACCCAGTACTTC. This translates into CASSAGGGETQYF. Combining the CDR3 with reference TRBV9 and TRBJ2-5 gives the whole variable domain DSGVTQTPKHLITATGQRVTLRCSPRSGDLSVYWYQQSLDQGLQFLIQYYNGEERAKGNILERFSAQQFPDLHSELNLSSLELGDSALYFCASSAGGGETQYFGPGTRLLVL.

V usage is TRBV12-3 or TRBV12-4 and J usage is TRBJ1-5; D unclear. CDR3 size: 12 residues. Trimming shortened V by 6 bases and J by 7 bases, and 10 bases separated the two germline ends. CDR3 in DNA: TGTGCCAGCAGGGGATCGGGCCAGCCCCAGCATTTT. Protein: CASRGSGQPQHF.

The chain combines TRBV6-5 with TRBJ2-7, with 7 bases lining up with TRBD2. The length of the CDR3 is 15 residues. V lost 6 bases, J lost 0 bases, and 8 bases stayed unmatched. Per the germline V gene, CDR1 is MNHEY and CDR2 is SVGAGI. The DNA of the CDR3 is TGTGCCAGCAGCCCAGACGGGACTAACTCCTACGAGCAGTACTTC. Its translation: CASSPDGTNSYEQYF.

This chain uses TRBV5-4 with TRBJ2-7, with D unresolved. The V end lost 0 bases, the J end lost 3 bases, and 4 bases lay between the germline ends. This CDR3 has 12 amino acids. Germline lookup yields CDR1 SGHNT and CDR2 YYREEE (reference sequence). The DNA for the CDR3 is TGTGCCAGCAGCTTGGACGGCTACGAGCAGTACTTC. It is translated as CASSLDGYEQYF. Full variable domain (remainder filled in from reference TRBV5-4 and TRBJ2-7): ETGVTQSPTHLIKTRGQQVTLRCSSQSGHNTVSWYQQALGQGPQFIFQYYREEENGRGNFPPRFSGLQFPNYSSELNVNALELDDSALYLCASSLDGYEQYFGPGTRLTVT.

J is TRBJ2-7 and V is TRBV4-1; 8 bases fit TRBD1. The length of the CDR3 is 15 residues. V lost 4 bases to trimming and J lost 3 bases; unmatched junction nucleotides: 8. CDR1 MGHRA and CDR2 YSYEKL come from the germline V gene. The CDR3 spells CASSPGTGGGYEQYF. For the CDR3, the DNA is TGCGCCAGCAGCCCCGGGACAGGTGGGGGCTACGAGCAGTACTTC.

The J gene is TRBJ2-1, the V gene TRBV28, with D unresolved. The CDR3 is 12 residues long. The germline V gene has CDR1 MDHEN and CDR2 SYDVKM. The V end lost 3 bases, the J end lost 6 bases, and 6 bases lay between the germline ends. The CDR3 is CASSLAPNEQFF. The CDR3 DNA sequence: TGTGCCAGCAGTTTGGCCCCCAATGAGCAGTTCTTC.

This sequence joins TRBV29-1 and TRBJ1-1, with unresolved D. The germline V and J ends were trimmed by 4 bases and 1 base, with 10 bases remaining between them. This CDR3 is built from 13 residues. Germline lookup yields CDR1 SQVTM and CDR2 ANQGSEA. CDR3 nucleotides: TGCAGCGTTGGAACATCCACGAACACTGAAGCTTTCTTT. Amino acids: CSVGTSTNTEAFF. Looking up the rest from reference TRBV29-1 and TRBJ1-1 gives the full variable domain: SAVISQKPSRDICQRGTSLTIQCQVDSQVTMMFWYRQQPGQSLTLIATANQGSEATYESGFVIDKFPISRPNLTFSTLTVSNMSPEDSSIYLCSVGTSTNTEAFFGQGTRLTVV.

J is TRBJ1-5 and V is TRBV30; a possible D gene is TRBD1 (6 bases). This CDR3 spans 12 amino acids. V was shortened by 8 bases and J by 7 bases, with 15 bases between the two germline ends. Germline V gene lookup returns CDR1 GTSNPN and CDR2 SVGIG (reference sequence). CDR3 amino acids: CARHRVRQPQHF. The DNA of the CDR3 is TGTGCCAGACACAGGGTGCGACAGCCCCAGCATTTT.